The clone carrying this TCR beta chain was seen just once. Original processing methods: Amplified reference gene primers provided the basis for estimating nucleated cell counts. Some clones are missing from TCRdb's copy, which holds only in-frame ones; the method was immunoSEQ multiplex PCR. V and J calls and clone size come straight from that table; D and trimming were deduced from the DNA. This sample has tens of thousands of clones; 79% occur once, and the top ten carry 26%. The trim removed 6 bases at V and 6 bases at J, leaving 10 bases unmatched. Germline V gives CDR1 LNHDA, CDR2 SQIVND (reference sequence). This CDR3 is built from 16 residues. The data were taken from a study of blood T cell repertoires in COVID-19. Overall study: Samples came from the United States, Italy and Spain, spanning acute and convalescent COVID-19. From T cells, B-cell-depleted T cells, or PBMCs came the material, which was cDNA or gDNA.

Sequencing was performed on peripheral blood. V is TRBV19 and J is TRBJ2-2; 10 bases map to TRBD1. The sequence was obtained from a man between 60 and 75 years old with active or convalescent COVID-19. This CDR3 is CASRSHGTGDSGELFF. CDR3 nucleotides: TGTGCCAGTAGATCACACGGGACAGGGGATTCCGGGGAGCTGTTTTTT.